This TCR beta chain was obtained from a study of cytomegalovirus exposure and HLA in healthy donors. General study results and limits: Across donors, presence/absence analyses took sequencing depth to be roughly uniform.

Germline CDR1 SNHLY, CDR2 FYNNEI. This CDR3 is 12 amino acids long. V lost 7 bases and J lost 2; bases outside the gene matches: 1. Primers included in the PCR were 60 Vbeta and 13 Jbeta primers. Libraries were prepared by immunoSEQ multiplex PCR; TCRdb keeps only in-frame clonotypes and omits some of them. The table shows roughly 200,000 clones, with 9.5% occurring only once. A word on this clone: The antigen is undetermined. In the same sample, other DNA sequences code for this CDR3.

The sequence derives from a woman younger than 45 in good health and CMV-seropositive. Source material: PBMCs. The chain joins TRBV2 to TRBJ2-7; the match to TRBD2 covers 8 bases. The CDR3 here is CASKGLAYEQYF. The CDR3 region has the DNA TGTGCCAGCAAGGGACTAGCCTACGAGCAGTACTTC. Full variable domain (missing parts from reference TRBV2 and TRBJ2-7): EPEVTQTPSHQVTQMGQEVILRCVPISNHLYFYWYRQILGQKVEFLVSFYNNEISEKSEIFDDQFSVERPDGSNFTLKIRSTKLEDSAMYFCASKGLAYEQYFGPGTRLTVT.